The 23 T cell receptor beta chains listed next were all sequenced from one sample in a study of Graves' ophthalmopathy and Graves' hyperthyroidism. Using RNA transcripts, the TCR beta CDR3 regions were amplified. The library came from an HTBI-primed first-round RT-PCR and a second-round multiplex PCR. TCRdb passed the multiplex PCR reads through MiXCR, listing each CDR3 protein once. The table includes 600,000 to 700,000 distinct CDR3 sequences, roughly 41% detected once. Input material: peripheral blood. The receptors here all came from an adult man with Graves' ophthalmopathy.

This clonotype has at least ten counts. The rearrangement joins TRBV7-6 to TRBJ1-5, with no clear D. In germline, CDR1 is SGHVS, CDR2 FNYEAQ. The germline V and J ends were trimmed by 4 bases and 1 base, with 5 bases remaining between them. This CDR3 has 13 amino acids. The DNA of the CDR3 is TGTGCCAGCAGCTCAGCCAGCAATCAGCCCCAGCATTTT. Its protein is CASSSASNQPQHF.

There are a few counts of this clonotype. The V gene is TRBV4-1, the J gene TRBJ1-5, with 10 bases matching TRBD1. This CDR3 comprises 18 residues. Per germline, CDR1 MGHRA and CDR2 YSYEKL. V gave up 4 bases and J gave up 0 bases; unmatched junction bases: 9. The CDR3, as DNA: TGCGCCAGCAGCCGCGAGGGACAGGGGCCTTATAGCAATCAGCCCCAGCATTTT. This sequence encodes CASSREGQGPYSNQPQHF.

The chain joins TRBV2 to TRBJ1-2, with D tentatively TRBD1 (6 bases). V lost 8 bases and J lost 4, with 29 bases in between. Germline values: CDR1 SNHLY, CDR2 FYNNEI. This CDR3 has 18 residues. CDR3 DNA: TGTGCCAGCGGATCACCGGGGCCATCTCGGACAGAGGTCTATGGCTACACCTTC. Translating it yields CASGSPGPSRTEVYGYTF.

This clonotype was found many times. The chain's CDR3 is CASSLVPSSYEQYF. The CDR3 DNA is TGTGCCAGCAGTTTGGTGCCTAGCTCCTACGAGCAGTACTTC. The V gene is TRBV12-3 or TRBV12-4, the J gene TRBJ2-7; D gene unclear. This CDR3 spans 14 amino acids. V lost 3 bases and J lost 0, with 9 bases in between.

This clonotype appeared many times. The CDR3 DNA reads as TGTGCCAGCGGTCGGGAGACCCAGTACTTC. Its translation: CASGRETQYF. The chain links TRBV6-5 to TRBJ2-5; no reliable D call. The CDR3 is 10 residues long. V lost 8 bases and J lost 5, with 6 bases in between. Per the germline V gene, CDR1 is MNHEY and CDR2 is SVGAGI.

This chain connects TRBV20-1 to TRBJ2-5; D gene ambiguous. The germline V gene encodes CDR1 DFQATT and CDR2 SNEGSKA (reference sequence). V gave up 4 bases and J gave up 0 bases, with 6 bases separating them. The CDR3 runs 12 residues. CDR3 nucleotides: TGCAGTGCTATCCCGGACCAAGAGACCCAGTACTTC. Its protein product is CSAIPDQETQYF.

V usage is TRBV11-1 and J usage is TRBJ1-1, with D possibly being TRBD1 (5 bases). The V end was cut by 3 bases, the J end by 2 bases, with 10 bases between. This CDR3 is built from 14 residues. Germline V gene sequence: CDR1 SGHAT, CDR2 FQDESV (reference sequence). CDR3 sequence: CASSFLGQNTEAFF. The CDR3 DNA follows: TGTGCCAGCAGCTTTTTAGGACAAAACACTGAAGCTTTCTTT.

To note about this clonotype: Given a much more abundant clone one base away, this may be a read error. CDR3: CASSPWWGNTEVFF. The CDR3 DNA sequence: TGTGCCAGCAGCCCGTGGTGGGGGAACACTGAAGTTTTCTTT. This chain links TRBV11-1 with TRBJ1-1; weak D call: TRBD1 (5 bases). The germline V gene encodes CDR1 SGHAT and CDR2 FQDESV (reference sequence). This CDR3 comprises 14 residues. The full variable domain, in which reference TRBV11-1 and TRBJ1-1 provide the parts outside the CDR3, is EAEVAQSPRYKITEKSQAVAFWCDPISGHATLYWYRQILGQGPELLVQFQDESVVDDSQLPKDRFSAERLKGVDSTLKIQPAELGDSAMYLCASSPWWGNTEVFFGQGTRLTVV.

CDR3 nucleotide sequence: TGTGCCACCAGTGCGACAGGGAGGAACACTGAAGCTTTCTTT. Its protein product is CATSATGRNTEAFF. V and J are TRBV24-1 and TRBJ1-1, with 7 bases fitting TRBD1. Per the germline V gene, CDR1 is KGHDR and CDR2 is SFDVKD. The CDR3 has 14 amino acids. After removal of 5 bases from V and 1 base from J, the junction contained 3 bases not matched to a gene.

This clonotype was counted many times. The chain joins TRBV2 to TRBJ1-6, with TRBD1 matching over 10 bases. The germline V gene has CDR1 SNHLY and CDR2 FYNNEI. V lost 8 bases to trimming and J lost 2 bases; unmatched junction nucleotides: 3. The length of the CDR3 is 15 residues. CDR3 protein: CASGDRGAYNSPLHF. The CDR3 bases are TGTGCCAGCGGGGACAGGGGCGCCTATAATTCACCCCTCCACTTT.

The chain joins TRBV5-1 to TRBJ2-2; TRBD1 is a possible D gene (6 bases). Germline values: CDR1 SGHRS, CDR2 YFSETQ. The CDR3 sequence is 16 residues long. The V end lost 0 bases, the J end lost 4 bases, and 13 bases lay between the germline ends. DNA for the CDR3: TGCGCCAGCAGCTTGGCTGGGGGCCGAGGCACCGGGGAGCTGTTTTTT. Encoded protein: CASSLAGGRGTGELFF.

This clonotype showed up just a few times. The rearrangement links TRBV19 to TRBJ2-2; 7 nucleotides align to TRBD2. Per germline, CDR1 LNHDA and CDR2 SQIVND (reference sequence). Trimming at V came to 3 bases and at J to 6 bases, leaving 1 base not matched to a gene. This CDR3 has 13 residues. The CDR3 loop reads CASSMGGAGELFF. In DNA, the CDR3 is TGTGCCAGTAGTATGGGGGGGGCCGGGGAGCTGTTTTTT. Together with reference TRBV19 and TRBJ2-2, the CDR3 gives the full variable domain: DGGITQSPKYLFRKEGQNVTLSCEQNLNHDAMYWYRQDPGQGLRLIYYSQIVNDFQKGDIAEGYSVSREKKESFPLTVTSAQKNPTAFYLCASSMGGAGELFFGEGSRLTVL.

Worth noting for this clonotype: A read error may produce the germline difference seen at one junction end. The CDR3 reads CAWSGPLREKLFF. DNA of the CDR3: TGTGCCTGGAGCGGGCCGCTTCGGGAAAAACTGTTTTTT. V is TRBV29-1 and J is TRBJ1-4; no definite D call. Germline assignment: CDR1 SQVTM and CDR2 ANQGSEA. The length of the CDR3 is 13 residues.

This clonotype was seen more than once but under ten times. This chain links TRBV11-3 with TRBJ2-7; 7 nucleotides align to TRBD1. Germline V gives CDR1 SGHNT, CDR2 YENEEA. V lost 5 bases, J lost 2 bases, and 6 bases stayed unmatched. The CDR3 consists of 14 residues. The CDR3 region is CASSNRDRPYEQYF. DNA for the CDR3: TGTGCCAGCAGCAACCGGGACAGACCCTACGAGCAGTACTTC.

There are many counts of this clonotype. The chain is built from TRBV20-1 and TRBJ2-2, with 11 bases fitting TRBD2. The germline gives CDR1 DFQATT, CDR2 SNEGSKA (reference sequence). V shed 0 bases, J shed 5 bases, and the junction held 2 bases outside the gene matches. The CDR3 is 15 amino acids. The CDR3 DNA reads as TGCAGTGCTAGAGATAGCGGGAGGGAGACCGGGGAGCTGTTTTTT. Amino acid sequence: CSARDSGRETGELFF.

The chain couples TRBV30 to TRBJ2-7; 12 bases are a match to TRBD2. The CDR3 consists of 13 residues. CDR1 and CDR2 from the germline V gene are GTSNPN and SVGIG (reference sequence). With 8 bases clipped from V and 2 bases from J, the junction kept 4 bases outside the gene matches. The CDR3 reads CAGGLAGTYEQYF. Here the CDR3 DNA reads TGTGCCGGAGGACTAGCGGGAACCTACGAGCAGTACTTC.

V gene TRBV5-1 combines with J gene TRBJ2-5; 10 bases agree with TRBD1. The CDR3 has 15 amino acids. CDR1 is SGHRS, CDR2 YFSETQ, per germline. The junction had 5 bases not matched to a gene; V was cut back by 4 bases and J by 2 bases. CDR3 bases: TGCGCCAGCAGCAGTCGACAGGGGGCACAAGAGACCCAGTACTTC. It specifies CASSSRQGAQETQYF.

V is TRBV19 and J is TRBJ1-1; 8 bases fit TRBD1. The CDR3 contains 15 residues. V was clipped by 6 bases and J by 1 base; unmatched bases: 7. CDR1 and CDR2 from the germline V gene are LNHDA and SQIVND (reference sequence). The CDR3 nucleotides read TGTGCCAGTAGCTACACAGGGGGAACGAACACTGAAGCTTTCTTT. Translation gives CASSYTGGTNTEAFF.

The CDR3 region is CASSGAGQGGTYEQYF. The CDR3 DNA reads TGTGCCAGCAGTGGGGCCGGACAGGGGGGGACCTACGAGCAGTACTTC. This sequence joins TRBV12-3 or TRBV12-4 and TRBJ2-7; 10 positions agree with TRBD1. The CDR3 has 16 residues. V gave up 5 bases and J gave up 2 bases; unmatched junction bases: 9.

As for this clonotype: This sequence may be a read error, since a much larger clone differs from it by one base. V usage is TRBV19 and J usage is TRBJ2-5, with D possibly matching TRBD2 (5 bases). Germline-derived CDR1 and CDR2 are LNHDA and SQIVND (reference sequence). This CDR3 comprises 15 residues. In DNA, the CDR3 is TGTGCCAGTAAGGCTAGTGAGGGTGGTCAAGAGGCCCAGTACTTC. This encodes CASKASEGGQEAQYF.

This clonotype was observed a few times. The CDR3 sequence: CASSRVALNTGELFF. The CDR3 coding sequence is TGTGCCAGTAGTAGGGTAGCGTTAAACACCGGGGAGCTGTTTTTT. This chain connects TRBV19 to TRBJ2-2; weak D call: TRBD2 (5 bases). Germline V gene lookup returns CDR1 LNHDA and CDR2 SQIVND (reference sequence). There are 15 residues in the CDR3. V was cut by 4 bases and J by 2 bases, with 11 bases left in between. Full variable domain (outside the CDR3, taken from reference TRBV19 and TRBJ2-2): DGGITQSPKYLFRKEGQNVTLSCEQNLNHDAMYWYRQDPGQGLRLIYYSQIVNDFQKGDIAEGYSVSREKKESFPLTVTSAQKNPTAFYLCASSRVALNTGELFFGEGSRLTVL.

This clonotype came up once. The chain employs TRBV10-3 and TRBJ2-7; D might be TRBD1 (6 bases). V lost 10 bases and J lost 2, with 24 bases in between. CDR3 length: 16 residues. The V gene's germline CDR1 is ENHRY and CDR2 SYGVKD. The CDR3 loop reads CASTIYVDSSTYEQYF. CDR3 DNA: TGTGCCAGCACAATTTACGTGGACAGCAGCACCTACGAGCAGTACTTC.

This clonotype was observed many times. This chain joins TRBV14 and TRBJ1-5; 8 nucleotides agree with TRBD1. CDR1 is SGHDN, CDR2 FVKESK, per germline. Losses at the gene ends were 6 bases for V and 1 base for J; bases not matched to a gene: 5. This CDR3 has 15 amino acids. This CDR3 is CASRPDRGSNQPQHF. As DNA, the CDR3 is TGTGCCAGCAGACCCGACAGGGGAAGCAATCAGCCCCAGCATTTT.